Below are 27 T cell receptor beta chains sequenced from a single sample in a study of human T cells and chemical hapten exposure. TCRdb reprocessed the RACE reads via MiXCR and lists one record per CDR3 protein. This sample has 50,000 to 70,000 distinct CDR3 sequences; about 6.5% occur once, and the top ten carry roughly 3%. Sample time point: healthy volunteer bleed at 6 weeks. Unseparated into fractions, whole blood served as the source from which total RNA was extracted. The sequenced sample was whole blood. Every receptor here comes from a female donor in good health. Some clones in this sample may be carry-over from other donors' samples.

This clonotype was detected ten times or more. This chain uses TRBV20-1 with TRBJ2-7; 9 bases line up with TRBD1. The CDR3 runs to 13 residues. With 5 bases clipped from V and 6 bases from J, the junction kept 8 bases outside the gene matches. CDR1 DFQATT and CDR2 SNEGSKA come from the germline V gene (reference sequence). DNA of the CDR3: TGCAGTGCTCCGGGACAGGGTAAAGGCGAGCAGTACTTC. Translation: CSAPGQGKGEQYF.

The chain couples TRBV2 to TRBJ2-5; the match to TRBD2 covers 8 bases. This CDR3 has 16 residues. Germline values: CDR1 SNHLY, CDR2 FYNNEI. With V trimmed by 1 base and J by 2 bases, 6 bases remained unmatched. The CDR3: CASSEGLAGTQETQYF. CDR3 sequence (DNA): TGTGCCAGCAGTGAAGGGTTAGCGGGAACACAAGAGACCCAGTACTTC.

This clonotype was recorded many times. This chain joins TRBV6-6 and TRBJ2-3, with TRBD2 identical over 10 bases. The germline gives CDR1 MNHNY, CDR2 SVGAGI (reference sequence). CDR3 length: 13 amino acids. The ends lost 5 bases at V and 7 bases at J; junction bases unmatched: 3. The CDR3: CASSPSGSNTQYF. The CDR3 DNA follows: TGTGCCAGCAGTCCTAGCGGGAGTAATACGCAGTATTTT.

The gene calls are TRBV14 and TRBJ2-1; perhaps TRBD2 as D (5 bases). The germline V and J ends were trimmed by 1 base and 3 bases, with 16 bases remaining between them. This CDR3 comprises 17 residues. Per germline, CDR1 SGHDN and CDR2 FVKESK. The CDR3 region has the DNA TGTGCCAGCAGCCAAGCCCCGAGGGTTAGCCGCTACAATGAGCAGTTCTTC. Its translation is CASSQAPRVSRYNEQFF.

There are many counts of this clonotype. Written as DNA, the CDR3 is TGCACCTCGGGACGGAACCAAGAGACCCAGTACTTC. It yields the protein CTSGRNQETQYF. The chain couples TRBV20-1 to TRBJ2-5; possibly TRBD1 or TRBD2 for D (5 bases each). Germline-derived CDR1 and CDR2 are DFQATT and SNEGSKA (reference sequence). CDR3 length: 12 residues.

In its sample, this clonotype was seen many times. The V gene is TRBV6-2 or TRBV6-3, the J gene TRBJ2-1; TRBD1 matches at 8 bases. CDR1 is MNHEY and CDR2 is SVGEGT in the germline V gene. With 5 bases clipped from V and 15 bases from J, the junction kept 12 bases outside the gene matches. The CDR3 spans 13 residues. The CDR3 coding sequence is TGTGCCAGCAGTCCGTCCCGGACAGGGTTTGGGTTCTTC. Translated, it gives CASSPSRTGFGFF.

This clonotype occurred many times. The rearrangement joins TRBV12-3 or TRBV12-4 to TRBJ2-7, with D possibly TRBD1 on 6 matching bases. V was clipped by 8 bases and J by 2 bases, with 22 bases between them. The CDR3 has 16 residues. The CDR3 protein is CASGGPGQDSAYEQYF. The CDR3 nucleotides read TGTGCCAGCGGCGGTCCGGGACAAGACTCGGCCTACGAGCAGTACTTC.

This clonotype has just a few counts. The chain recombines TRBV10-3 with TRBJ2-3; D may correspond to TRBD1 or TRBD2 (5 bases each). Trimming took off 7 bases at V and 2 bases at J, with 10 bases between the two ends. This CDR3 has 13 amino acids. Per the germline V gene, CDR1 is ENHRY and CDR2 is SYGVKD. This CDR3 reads CAITGTPTDTQYF. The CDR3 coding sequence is TGTGCCATCACTGGGACCCCCACAGATACGCAGTATTTT.

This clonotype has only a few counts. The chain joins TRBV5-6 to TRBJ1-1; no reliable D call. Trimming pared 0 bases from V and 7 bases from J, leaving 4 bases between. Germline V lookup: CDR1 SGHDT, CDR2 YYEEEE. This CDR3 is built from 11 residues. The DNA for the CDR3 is TGTGCCAGCAGCTTGGGTGTTGAAGCTTTCTTT. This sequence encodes CASSLGVEAFF. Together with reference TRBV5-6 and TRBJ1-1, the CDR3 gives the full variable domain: DAGVTQSPTHLIKTRGQQVTLRCSPKSGHDTVSWYQQALGQGPQFIFQYYEEEERQRGNFPDRFSGHQFPNYSSELNVNALLLGDSALYLCASSLGVEAFFGQGTRLTVV.

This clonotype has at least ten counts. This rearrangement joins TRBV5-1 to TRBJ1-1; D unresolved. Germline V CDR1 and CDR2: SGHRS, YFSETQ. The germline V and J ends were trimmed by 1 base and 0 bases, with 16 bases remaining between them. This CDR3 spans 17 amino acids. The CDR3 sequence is CASSLRRRSIMNTEAFF. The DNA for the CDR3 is TGCGCCAGCAGCTTGAGGAGACGGTCCATAATGAACACTGAAGCTTTCTTT. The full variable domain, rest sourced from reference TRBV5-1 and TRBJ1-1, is KAGVTQTPRYLIKTRGQQVTLSCSPISGHRSVSWYQQTPGQGLQFLFEYFSETQRNKGNFPGRFSGRQFSNSRSEMNVSTLELGDSALYLCASSLRRRSIMNTEAFFGQGTRLTVV.

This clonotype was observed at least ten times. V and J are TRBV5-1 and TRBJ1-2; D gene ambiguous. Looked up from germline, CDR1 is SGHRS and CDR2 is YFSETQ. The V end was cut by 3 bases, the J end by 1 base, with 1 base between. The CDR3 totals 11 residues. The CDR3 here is CASSYNYGYTF. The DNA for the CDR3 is TGCGCCAGCAGCTATAACTATGGCTACACCTTC.

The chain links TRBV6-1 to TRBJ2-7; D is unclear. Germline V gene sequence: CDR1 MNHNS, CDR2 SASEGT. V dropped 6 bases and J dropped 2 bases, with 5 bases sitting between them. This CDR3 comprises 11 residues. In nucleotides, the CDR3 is TGTGCCAGCAGAGCGCCCTACGAGCAGTACTTC. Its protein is CASRAPYEQYF.

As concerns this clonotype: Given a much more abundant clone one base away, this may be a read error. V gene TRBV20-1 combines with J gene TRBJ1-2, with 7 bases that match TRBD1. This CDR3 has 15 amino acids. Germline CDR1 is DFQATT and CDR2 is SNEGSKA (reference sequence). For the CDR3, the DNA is TGCAGTGCTAGCCTAACTATGACAGGGAACTATGGCGACACCTTC. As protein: CSASLTMTGNYGDTF.

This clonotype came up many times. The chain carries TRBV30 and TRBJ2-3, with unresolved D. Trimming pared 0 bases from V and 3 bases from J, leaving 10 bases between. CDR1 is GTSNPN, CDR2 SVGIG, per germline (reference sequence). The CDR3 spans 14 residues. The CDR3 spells CAWSVQWRTDTQYF. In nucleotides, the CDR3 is TGTGCCTGGAGTGTACAGTGGCGGACAGATACGCAGTATTTT.

The CDR3: CASSRVQRERKTQYF. In DNA, the CDR3 is TGTGCCAGCAGCAGGGTGCAGCGGGAGAGAAAGACCCAGTACTTC. This rearrangement joins TRBV28 to TRBJ2-5, with 8 bases matching TRBD2. CDR3 length: 15 residues. The germline CDR1 and CDR2 sequences are MDHEN and SYDVKM. V was clipped by 6 bases and J by 6 bases; unmatched bases: 12.

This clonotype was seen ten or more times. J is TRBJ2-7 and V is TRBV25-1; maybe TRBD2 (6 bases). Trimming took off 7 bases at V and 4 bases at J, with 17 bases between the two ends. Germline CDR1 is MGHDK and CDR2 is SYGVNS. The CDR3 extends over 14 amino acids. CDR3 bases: TGTGCCAGCATTCCCCGGACGGGGACTTACGAGCAGTACTTC. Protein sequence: CASIPRTGTYEQYF.

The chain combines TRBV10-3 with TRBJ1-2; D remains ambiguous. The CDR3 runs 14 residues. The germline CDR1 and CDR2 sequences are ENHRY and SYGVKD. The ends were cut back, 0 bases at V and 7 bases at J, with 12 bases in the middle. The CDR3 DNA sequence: TGTGCCATCAGTGAGTCGGAGGTGTTTCCTGGCTACACCTTC. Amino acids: CAISESEVFPGYTF.

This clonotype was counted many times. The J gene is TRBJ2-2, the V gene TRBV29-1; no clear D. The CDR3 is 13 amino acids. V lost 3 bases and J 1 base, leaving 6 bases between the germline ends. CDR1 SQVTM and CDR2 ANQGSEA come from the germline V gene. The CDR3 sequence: CSVEGKNTGELFF. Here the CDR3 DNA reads TGCAGCGTTGAGGGAAAGAACACCGGGGAGCTGTTTTTT.

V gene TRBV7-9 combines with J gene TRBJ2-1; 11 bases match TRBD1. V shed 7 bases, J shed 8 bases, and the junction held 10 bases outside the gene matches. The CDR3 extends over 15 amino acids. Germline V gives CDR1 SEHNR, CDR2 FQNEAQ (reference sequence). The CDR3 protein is CASNEPGQGVDEQFF. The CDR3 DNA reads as TGTGCCAGCAACGAGCCGGGACAGGGGGTCGATGAGCAGTTCTTC.

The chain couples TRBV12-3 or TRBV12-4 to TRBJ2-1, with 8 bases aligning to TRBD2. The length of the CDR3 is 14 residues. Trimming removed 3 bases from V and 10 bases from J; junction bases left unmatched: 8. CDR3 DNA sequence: TGTGCCAGCAGTTTTGCCTCTAGCGGGCTGGAGCAGTTCTTC. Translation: CASSFASSGLEQFF.

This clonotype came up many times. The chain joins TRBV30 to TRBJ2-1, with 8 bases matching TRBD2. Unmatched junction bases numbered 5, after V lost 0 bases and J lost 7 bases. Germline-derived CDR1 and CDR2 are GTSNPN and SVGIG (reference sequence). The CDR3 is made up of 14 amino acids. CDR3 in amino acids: CAWSVLAGGNEQFF. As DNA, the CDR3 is TGTGCCTGGAGTGTTCTGGCGGGAGGTAATGAGCAGTTCTTC.

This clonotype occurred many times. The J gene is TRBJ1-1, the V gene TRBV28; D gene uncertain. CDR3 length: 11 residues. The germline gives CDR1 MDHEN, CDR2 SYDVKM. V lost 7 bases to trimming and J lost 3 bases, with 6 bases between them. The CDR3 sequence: CASILDTEAFF. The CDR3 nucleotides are TGTGCCAGCATCCTTGACACTGAAGCTTTCTTT.

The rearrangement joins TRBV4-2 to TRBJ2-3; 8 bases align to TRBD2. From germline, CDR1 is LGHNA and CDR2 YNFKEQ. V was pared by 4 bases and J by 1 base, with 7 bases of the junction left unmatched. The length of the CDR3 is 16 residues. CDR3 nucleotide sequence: TGTGCCAGCAGCCGCGATGTGCGGGGGGGCACAGATACGCAGTATTTT. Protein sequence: CASSRDVRGGTDTQYF.

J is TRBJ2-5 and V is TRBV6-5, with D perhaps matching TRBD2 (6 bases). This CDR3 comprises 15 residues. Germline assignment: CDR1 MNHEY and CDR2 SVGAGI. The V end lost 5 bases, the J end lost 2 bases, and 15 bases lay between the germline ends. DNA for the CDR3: TGTGCCAGCAGTCCCGTCGGAGGGACTCAAGAGACCCAGTACTTC. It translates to CASSPVGGTQETQYF.

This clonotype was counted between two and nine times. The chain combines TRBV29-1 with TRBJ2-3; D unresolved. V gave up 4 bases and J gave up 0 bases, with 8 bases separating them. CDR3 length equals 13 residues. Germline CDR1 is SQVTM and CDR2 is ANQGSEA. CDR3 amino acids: CSVVPDSTDTQYF. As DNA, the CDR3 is TGCAGCGTTGTTCCGGACAGCACAGATACGCAGTATTTT.

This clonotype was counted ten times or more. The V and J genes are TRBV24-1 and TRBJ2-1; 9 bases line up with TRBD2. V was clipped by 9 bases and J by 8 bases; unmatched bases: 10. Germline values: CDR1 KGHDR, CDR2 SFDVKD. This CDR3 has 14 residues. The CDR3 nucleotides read TGTGCCACCCAGTTTAGCGGGAGTTCAGATGAGCAGTTCTTC. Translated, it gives CATQFSGSSDEQFF.

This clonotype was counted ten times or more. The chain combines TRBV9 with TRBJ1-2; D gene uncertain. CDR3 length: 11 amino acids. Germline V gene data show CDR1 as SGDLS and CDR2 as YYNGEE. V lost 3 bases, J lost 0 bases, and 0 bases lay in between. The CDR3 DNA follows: TGTGCCAGCAGCGCTAACTATGGCTACACCTTC. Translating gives CASSANYGYTF.